The T cell receptor beta chain under discussion was sequenced for a study of blood T cell repertoires in COVID-19. Study overall: Sources were T cells, B-cell-depleted T cells, or PBMCs; the material itself was cDNA or gDNA.

Adults between roughly 18 and 89 years of age took part from about two dozen US areas. Participants' own reports of clinical history determined their cohort assignment. This CDR3 is built from 16 residues. Trimming shortened V by 4 bases and J by 1 base, and 17 bases separated the two germline ends. The germline V gene encodes CDR1 SGHRS and CDR2 YFSETQ. As originally analysed: Using reference gene primer amplification, nucleated cell counts were estimated. Using immunoSEQ multiplex PCR, the repertoire was profiled, and TCRdb retains in-frame clones only, with some absent. That table is the source of V, J and clone size, and D and trimming were worked out from the DNA. Of some 190,000 clones listed, around 81% are singletons.

Input material: PBMCs or T cells enriched from blood (not recorded which). The origin of this receptor is a man in his thirties or forties with acute COVID-19. The rearrangement joins TRBV5-1 to TRBJ1-1; weak D call: TRBD1 (5 bases). The CDR3, as DNA: TGCGCCAGCAGCCCGTGGACACGAGGCCGGAACACTGAAGCTTTCTTT. Translating it yields CASSPWTRGRNTEAFF. The full variable domain, with the rest looked up from reference TRBV5-1 and TRBJ1-1, is KAGVTQTPRYLIKTRGQQVTLSCSPISGHRSVSWYQQTPGQGLQFLFEYFSETQRNKGNFPGRFSGRQFSNSRSEMNVSTLELGDSALYLCASSPWTRGRNTEAFFGQGTRLTVV.